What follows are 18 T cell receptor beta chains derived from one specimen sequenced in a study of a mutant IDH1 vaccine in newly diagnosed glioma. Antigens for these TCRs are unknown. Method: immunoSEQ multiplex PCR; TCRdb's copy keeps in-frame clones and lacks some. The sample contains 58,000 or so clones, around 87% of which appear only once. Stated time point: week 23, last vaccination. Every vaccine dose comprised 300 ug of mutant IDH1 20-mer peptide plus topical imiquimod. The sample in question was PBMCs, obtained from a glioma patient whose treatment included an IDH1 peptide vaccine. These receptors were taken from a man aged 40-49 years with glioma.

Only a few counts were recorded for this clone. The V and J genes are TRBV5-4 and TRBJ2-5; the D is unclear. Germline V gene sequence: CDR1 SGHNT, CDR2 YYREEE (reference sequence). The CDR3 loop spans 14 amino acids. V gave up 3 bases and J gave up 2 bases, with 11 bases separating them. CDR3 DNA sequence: TGTGCCAGCAGCTCGGCCGGCGTTCAAGAGACCCAGTACTTC. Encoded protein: CASSSAGVQETQYF.

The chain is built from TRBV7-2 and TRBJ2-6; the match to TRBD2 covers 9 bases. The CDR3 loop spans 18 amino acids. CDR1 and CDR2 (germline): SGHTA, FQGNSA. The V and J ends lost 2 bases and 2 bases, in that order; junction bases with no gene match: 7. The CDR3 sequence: CASSLFASGAPGANVLTF. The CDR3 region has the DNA TGTGCCAGCAGCTTATTCGCTAGCGGGGCTCCTGGGGCCAACGTCCTGACTTTC. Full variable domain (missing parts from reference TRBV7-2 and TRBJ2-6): GAGVSQSPSNKVTEKGKDVELRCDPISGHTALYWYRQSLGQGLEFLIYFQGNSAPDKSGLPSDRFSAERTGGSVSTLTIQRTQQEDSAVYLCASSLFASGAPGANVLTFGAGSRLTVL.

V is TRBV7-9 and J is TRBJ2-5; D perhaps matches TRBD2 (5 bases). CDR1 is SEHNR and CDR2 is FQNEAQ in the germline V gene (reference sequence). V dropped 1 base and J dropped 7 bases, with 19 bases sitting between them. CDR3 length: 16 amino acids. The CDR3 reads CASSLEGGSEHGTQYF. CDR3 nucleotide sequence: TGTGCCAGCAGCTTAGAGGGCGGGTCGGAACATGGGACCCAGTACTTC. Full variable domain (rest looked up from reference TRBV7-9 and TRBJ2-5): DTGVSQNPRHKITKRGQNVTFRCDPISEHNRLYWYRQTLGQGPEFLTYFQNEAQLEKSRLLSDRFSAERPKGSFSTLEIQRTEQGDSAMYLCASSLEGGSEHGTQYFGPGTRLLVL.

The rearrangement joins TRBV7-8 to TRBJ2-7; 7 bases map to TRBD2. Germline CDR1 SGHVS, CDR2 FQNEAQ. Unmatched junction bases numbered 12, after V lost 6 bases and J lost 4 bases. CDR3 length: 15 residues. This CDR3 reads CASSARREVGYEQYF. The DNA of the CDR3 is TGTGCCAGCAGTGCAAGACGGGAGGTCGGATACGAGCAGTACTTC.

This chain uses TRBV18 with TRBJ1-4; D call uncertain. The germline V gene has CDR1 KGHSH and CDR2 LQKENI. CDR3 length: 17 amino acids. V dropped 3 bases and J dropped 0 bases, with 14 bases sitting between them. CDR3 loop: CASSPYPDGATNEKLFF. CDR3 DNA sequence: TGTGCCAGCTCACCCTACCCTGACGGGGCAACTAATGAAAAACTGTTTTTT.

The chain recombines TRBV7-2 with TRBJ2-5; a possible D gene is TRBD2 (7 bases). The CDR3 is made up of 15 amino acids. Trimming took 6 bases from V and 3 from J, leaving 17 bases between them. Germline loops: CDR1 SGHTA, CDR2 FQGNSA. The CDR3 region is CASRLGGGGKETQYF. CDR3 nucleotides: TGTGCCAGCAGGTTGGGCGGGGGCGGTAAAGAGACCCAGTACTTC.

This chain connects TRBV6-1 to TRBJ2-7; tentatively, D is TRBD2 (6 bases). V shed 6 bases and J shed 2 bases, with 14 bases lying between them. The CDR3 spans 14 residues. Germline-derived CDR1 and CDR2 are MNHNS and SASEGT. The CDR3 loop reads CASSSGSQTYEQYF. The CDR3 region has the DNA TGTGCCAGCAGCTCCGGGAGCCAGACCTACGAGCAGTACTTC.

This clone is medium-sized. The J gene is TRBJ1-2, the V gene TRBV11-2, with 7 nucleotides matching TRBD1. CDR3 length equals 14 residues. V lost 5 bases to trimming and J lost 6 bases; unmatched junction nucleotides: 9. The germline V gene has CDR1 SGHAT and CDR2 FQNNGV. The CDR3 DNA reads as TGTGCCAGCAGCCGAATCCGGGACAGAGATGGCTACACCTTC. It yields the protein CASSRIRDRDGYTF.

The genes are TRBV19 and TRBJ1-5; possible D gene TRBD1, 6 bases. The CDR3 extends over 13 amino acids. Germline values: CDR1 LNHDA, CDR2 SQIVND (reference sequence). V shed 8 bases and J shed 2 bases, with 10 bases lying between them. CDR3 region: CASGGTRNQPQHF. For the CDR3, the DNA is TGTGCCAGTGGGGGGACACGCAATCAGCCCCAGCATTTT.

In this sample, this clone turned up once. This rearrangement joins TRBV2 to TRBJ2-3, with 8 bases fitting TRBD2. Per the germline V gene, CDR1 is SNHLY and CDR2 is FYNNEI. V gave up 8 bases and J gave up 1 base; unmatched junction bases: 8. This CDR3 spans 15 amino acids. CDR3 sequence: CASYTRGRRTDTQYF. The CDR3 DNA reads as TGTGCCAGCTACACTCGCGGGAGGCGCACAGATACGCAGTATTTT. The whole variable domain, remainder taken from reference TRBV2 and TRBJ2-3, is EPEVTQTPSHQVTQMGQEVILRCVPISNHLYFYWYRQILGQKVEFLVSFYNNEISEKSEIFDDQFSVERPDGSNFTLKIRSTKLEDSAMYFCASYTRGRRTDTQYFGPGTRLTVL.

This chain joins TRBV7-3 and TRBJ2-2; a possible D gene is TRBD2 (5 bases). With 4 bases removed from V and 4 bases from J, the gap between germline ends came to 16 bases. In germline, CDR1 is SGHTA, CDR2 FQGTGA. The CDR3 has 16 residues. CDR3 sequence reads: CASSSQRTPGTGELFF. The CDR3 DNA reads TGTGCCAGCAGCTCTCAGCGGACCCCGGGCACCGGGGAGCTGTTTTTT.

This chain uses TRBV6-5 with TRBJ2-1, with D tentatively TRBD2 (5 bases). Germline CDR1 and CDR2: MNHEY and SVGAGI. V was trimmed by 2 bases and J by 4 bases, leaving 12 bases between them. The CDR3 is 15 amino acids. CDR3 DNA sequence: TGTGCCAGCAGTTACGGGCTAGAGGGTTACAATGAGCAGTTCTTC. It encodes CASSYGLEGYNEQFF.

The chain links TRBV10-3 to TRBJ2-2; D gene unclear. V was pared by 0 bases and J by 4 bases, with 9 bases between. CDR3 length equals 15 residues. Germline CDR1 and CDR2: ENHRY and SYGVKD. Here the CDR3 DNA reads TGTGCCATCAGTGAGTCGTGGCACCCCACCGGGGAGCTGTTTTTT. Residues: CAISESWHPTGELFF.

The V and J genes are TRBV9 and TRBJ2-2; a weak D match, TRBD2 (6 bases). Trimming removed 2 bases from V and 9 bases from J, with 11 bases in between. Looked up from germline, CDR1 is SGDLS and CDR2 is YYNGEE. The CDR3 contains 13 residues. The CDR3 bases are TGTGCCAGCAGCGTTGGAGGGGTACGGGAGCTGTTTTTT. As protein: CASSVGGVRELFF.

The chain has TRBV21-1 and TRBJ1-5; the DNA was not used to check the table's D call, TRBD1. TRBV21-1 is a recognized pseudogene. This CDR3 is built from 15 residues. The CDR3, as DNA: TGTGCCAGCCCGGGCCGACAGGGTGGGAATCAGCCCCAGCATTTT. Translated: CASPGRQGGNQPQHF.

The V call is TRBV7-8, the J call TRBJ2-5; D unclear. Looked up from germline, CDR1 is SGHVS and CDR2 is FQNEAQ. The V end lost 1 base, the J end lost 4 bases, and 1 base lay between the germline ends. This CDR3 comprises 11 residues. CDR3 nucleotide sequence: TGTGCCAGCAGCTTAGTAGAGACCCAGTACTTC. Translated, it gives CASSLVETQYF. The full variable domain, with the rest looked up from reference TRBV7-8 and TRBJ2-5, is GAGVSQSPRYKVAKRGQDVALRCDPISGHVSLFWYQQALGQGPEFLTYFQNEAQLDKSGLPSDRFFAERPEGSVSTLKIQRTQQEDSAVYLCASSLVETQYFGPGTRLLVL.

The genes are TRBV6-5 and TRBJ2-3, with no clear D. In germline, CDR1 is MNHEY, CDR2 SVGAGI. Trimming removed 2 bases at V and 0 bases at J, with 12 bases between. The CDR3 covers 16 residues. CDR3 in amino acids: CASSYHSSSSTDTQYF. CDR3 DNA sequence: TGTGCCAGCAGTTACCACTCCTCCAGTAGCACAGATACGCAGTATTTT.

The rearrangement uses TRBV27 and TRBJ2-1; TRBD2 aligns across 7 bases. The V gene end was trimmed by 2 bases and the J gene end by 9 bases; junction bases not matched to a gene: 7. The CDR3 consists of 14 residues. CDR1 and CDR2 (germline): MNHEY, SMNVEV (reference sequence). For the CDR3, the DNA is TGTGCCAGCAGTTTAGTGGGACTATCAAGTGAGCAGTTCTTC. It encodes CASSLVGLSSEQFF.